Shown below are 26 T cell receptor beta chains from a single sample sequenced in a study of blood T cell repertoires in COVID-19. Method: immunoSEQ multiplex PCR; TCRdb's copy keeps in-frame clones and lacks some. This repertoire shows fewer than 200,000 clones, approximately 80% found once; its top ten account for 6% to 8.5%. Source material: peripheral blood. The receptors here all came from a human donor in a cohort sampled during active COVID-19.

The rearrangement joins TRBV29-1 to TRBJ2-7; D is uncertain. The germline gives CDR1 SQVTM, CDR2 ANQGSEA. The CDR3 is 13 amino acids. Trimming removed 0 bases from V and 2 bases from J, with 8 bases in between. The CDR3 DNA sequence: TGCAGCGTTGAAGATGCGGAACCCTACGAGCAGTACTTC. Its protein product is CSVEDAEPYEQYF.

The chain employs TRBV5-1 and TRBJ2-7; 8 bases agree with TRBD1. Losses at the gene ends were 0 bases for V and 3 bases for J; bases not matched to a gene: 8. The CDR3 runs 16 residues. The germline V gene encodes CDR1 SGHRS and CDR2 YFSETQ. CDR3 region: CASSLDADRGVYEQYF. CDR3 bases: TGCGCCAGCAGCTTGGACGCCGACAGGGGCGTCTACGAGCAGTACTTC.

CDR3 sequence reads: CASSTTSVGGELFF. The CDR3 DNA reads as TGTGCCAGCAGTACGACTAGCGTCGGCGGGGAGCTGTTTTTT. The chain employs TRBV2 and TRBJ2-2; 8 nucleotides line up with TRBD2. V trimming: 5 bases; J trimming: 7 bases; junction bases outside the gene matches: 6. The germline V gene has CDR1 SNHLY and CDR2 FYNNEI. The CDR3 totals 14 residues.

The rearrangement uses TRBV5-1 and TRBJ1-4; TRBD1 agrees at 9 bases. This CDR3 comprises 15 residues. The ends lost 5 bases at V and 6 bases at J; junction bases unmatched: 8. Germline loops: CDR1 SGHRS, CDR2 YFSETQ. The CDR3 DNA reads as TGCGCCAGCAGTCCTGGGACAGGGCCCCATGAAAAACTGTTTTTT. Translation gives CASSPGTGPHEKLFF.

The chain has TRBV5-1 and TRBJ2-1, with D tentatively TRBD1 (6 bases). CDR1 is SGHRS and CDR2 is YFSETQ in the germline V gene. The CDR3 runs 13 residues. The ends were cut back, 6 bases at V and 5 bases at J, with 12 bases in the middle. CDR3 nucleotide sequence: TGCGCCAGCAACAGGGACATAGACAATGAGCAGTTCTTC. Protein sequence: CASNRDIDNEQFF. Full variable domain (outside the CDR3, taken from reference TRBV5-1 and TRBJ2-1): KAGVTQTPRYLIKTRGQQVTLSCSPISGHRSVSWYQQTPGQGLQFLFEYFSETQRNKGNFPGRFSGRQFSNSRSEMNVSTLELGDSALYLCASNRDIDNEQFFGPGTRLTVL.

This clone was seen only a few times. The rearrangement uses TRBV10-1 and TRBJ2-7; D is perhaps TRBD2 (6 bases). The CDR3 contains 13 residues. Trimming took 0 bases from V and 6 from J, leaving 9 bases between them. In germline, CDR1 is WNHNN, CDR2 SYGVQD (reference sequence). CDR3 sequence reads: CASSESRGGEQYF. CDR3 sequence (DNA): TGCGCCAGCAGTGAGTCCCGGGGAGGCGAGCAGTACTTC.

V gene TRBV19 combines with J gene TRBJ1-2; no clear D. CDR1 and CDR2 (germline): LNHDA, SQIVND (reference sequence). There are 14 residues in the CDR3. V was pared by 3 bases and J by 2 bases, with 10 bases between. The DNA for the CDR3 is TGTGCCAGTAGTATGCCAGGCGCAAACTATGGCTACACCTTC. Amino acids: CASSMPGANYGYTF.

The chain uses TRBV5-4 and TRBJ1-4; tentatively, D is TRBD1 (6 bases). Per the germline V gene, CDR1 is SGHNT and CDR2 is YYREEE (reference sequence). V lost 3 bases to trimming and J lost 7 bases, with 16 bases between them. This CDR3 is 15 amino acids long. The CDR3 sequence is CASSSQGGRGEKLFF. CDR3 DNA sequence: TGTGCCAGCAGCTCACAGGGAGGGAGGGGTGAAAAACTGTTTTTT.

As DNA, the CDR3 is TGTGCCAGCAGTTTATCGGGCCAGGGGGCCCGCTCACCCCTCCACTTT. It codes for CASSLSGQGARSPLHF. The chain recombines TRBV27 with TRBJ1-6, with 8 bases identical to TRBD1. Per the germline V gene, CDR1 is MNHEY and CDR2 is SMNVEV (reference sequence). V lost 0 bases, J lost 10 bases, and 8 bases stayed unmatched. The length of the CDR3 is 16 residues.

The chain uses TRBV7-6 and TRBJ1-2; the D gene is possibly TRBD1 (5 bases). The CDR3 extends over 16 amino acids. Trimming stripped 5 bases from V and 4 bases from J, with 20 bases between. CDR1 is SGHVS and CDR2 is FNYEAQ in the germline V gene. CDR3 residues: CASSPGGTNYGYGYTF. The DNA for the CDR3 is TGTGCCAGCAGCCCCGGCGGGACTAACTATGGCTATGGCTACACCTTC.

This chain connects TRBV5-6 to TRBJ1-6; D is uncertain. V lost 3 bases and J lost 12, with 13 bases in between. Germline assignment: CDR1 SGHDT and CDR2 YYEEEE. The CDR3 runs to 13 residues. The CDR3 nucleotides read TGTGCCAGCAGCTCCTGGGCGGGGAGACCCCTCCACTTT. Its protein is CASSSWAGRPLHF.

J is TRBJ2-5 and V is TRBV6-1; TRBD1 matches at 10 bases. The trim removed 4 bases at V and 5 bases at J, leaving 10 bases unmatched. Germline V lookup: CDR1 MNHNS, CDR2 SASEGT. This CDR3 is built from 16 residues. CDR3 protein: CASSGDRGPGGETQYF. DNA for the CDR3: TGTGCCAGCAGTGGGGACAGGGGCCCTGGCGGGGAGACCCAGTACTTC.

This chain links TRBV4-2 with TRBJ2-3; TRBD2 is a possible D gene (5 bases). V lost 4 bases, J lost 1 base, and 9 bases lay in between. Germline V gene lookup returns CDR1 LGHNA and CDR2 YNFKEQ. CDR3 length equals 14 residues. The CDR3, as DNA: TGTGCCAGCAGCCGTCGGACTGGCACAGATACGCAGTATTTT. This codes for CASSRRTGTDTQYF.

V is TRBV11-2 and J is TRBJ2-7; D unresolved. This CDR3 region has 12 residues. CDR1 is SGHAT and CDR2 is FQNNGV in the germline V gene. Trimming took 8 bases from V and 4 from J, leaving 12 bases between them. The CDR3 bases are TGTGCCAGCTCCCTCTATGGTTACGAGCAGTACTTC. Its protein product is CASSLYGYEQYF.

The chain links TRBV9 to TRBJ1-2; no clear D. The germline CDR1 and CDR2 sequences are SGDLS and YYNGEE. This CDR3 is 13 amino acids long. The V and J ends lost 0 bases and 5 bases respectively, with 8 bases between them. The CDR3 loop reads CASSVVVGYGYTF. CDR3 DNA sequence: TGTGCCAGCAGCGTAGTTGTCGGGTATGGCTACACCTTC.

J is TRBJ1-2 and V is TRBV29-1; maybe TRBD1 (6 bases). Trimming took off 6 bases at V and 6 bases at J, with 17 bases between the two ends. The CDR3 runs to 13 residues. Germline CDR1 SQVTM, CDR2 ANQGSEA. The chain's CDR3 is CSVDDPDSNGYTF. The CDR3 region has the DNA TGCAGCGTCGATGATCCGGACAGCAATGGCTACACCTTC. Complete variable domain (other parts from reference TRBV29-1 and TRBJ1-2): SAVISQKPSRDICQRGTSLTIQCQVDSQVTMMFWYRQQPGQSLTLIATANQGSEATYESGFVIDKFPISRPNLTFSTLTVSNMSPEDSSIYLCSVDDPDSNGYTFGSGTRLTVV.

In regard to this clone: Other DNA sequences from this sample encode an identical CDR3 as well. The rearrangement links TRBV3-1 (or the pseudogene TRBV3-2) to TRBJ1-2; D is perhaps TRBD1 (6 bases). The CDR3 sequence is 12 residues long. Trimming took 1 base from V and 8 from J, leaving 8 bases between them. Germline V lookup: CDR1 LGHDT, CDR2 YNNKEL (reference sequence). DNA for the CDR3: TGTGCCAGCAGCCAAGCAGGGGACGGCTACACCTTC. This sequence encodes CASSQAGDGYTF.

The gene calls are TRBV5-1 and TRBJ2-2; 8 nucleotides line up with TRBD2. CDR3 length: 16 residues. CDR1 is SGHRS, CDR2 YFSETQ, per germline. The trim removed 2 bases at V and 2 bases at J, leaving 5 bases unmatched. The CDR3 is CASSFATSGNTGELFF. The CDR3 nucleotides read TGCGCCAGCAGCTTCGCCACTAGCGGCAACACCGGGGAGCTGTTTTTT.

The V gene is TRBV5-4, the J gene TRBJ1-1, with 10 bases lining up with TRBD1. The CDR3 runs 15 residues. Per the germline V gene, CDR1 is SGHNT and CDR2 is YYREEE (reference sequence). Trimming took 0 bases from V and 4 from J; bases not matched to a gene: 3. In DNA, the CDR3 is TGTGCCAGCAGCTTGGGACAGGGGGCGAGCACTGAAGCTTTCTTT. This encodes CASSLGQGASTEAFF.

The chain uses TRBV7-8 and TRBJ2-7; TRBD2 is a possible D gene (9 bases). Trimming removed 5 bases from V and 5 bases from J, with 28 bases in between. The CDR3 contains 18 residues. The V gene's germline CDR1 is SGHVS and CDR2 FQNEAQ. CDR3 bases: TGTGCCAGCAGCACACCACGACAGGGGTCGTTAGCGGGGGACGAGCAGTACTTC. Translated, it gives CASSTPRQGSLAGDEQYF. Together with reference TRBV7-8 and TRBJ2-7, the CDR3 gives the full variable domain: GAGVSQSPRYKVAKRGQDVALRCDPISGHVSLFWYQQALGQGPEFLTYFQNEAQLDKSGLPSDRFFAERPEGSVSTLKIQRTQQEDSAVYLCASSTPRQGSLAGDEQYFGPGTRLTVT.

CDR3 DNA: TGCGCCAGCAGCTTCGGTGACAGGGGCGACTATGGCTACACCTTC. This gives the protein CASSFGDRGDYGYTF. The V gene is TRBV5-1, the J gene TRBJ1-2; 8 nucleotides agree with TRBD1. Germline assignment: CDR1 SGHRS and CDR2 YFSETQ. The ends lost 2 bases at V and 3 bases at J; junction bases unmatched: 6. CDR3 length equals 15 residues.

This rearrangement joins TRBV11-3 to TRBJ2-5; TRBD1 aligns across 11 bases. CDR1 SGHNT and CDR2 YENEEA come from the germline V gene. With V trimmed by 5 bases and J by 0 bases, 5 bases remained unmatched. The CDR3 spans 16 residues. The CDR3 sequence: CASSPGQGAHQETQYF. The CDR3 DNA reads as TGTGCCAGCAGCCCAGGACAGGGGGCCCACCAAGAGACCCAGTACTTC.

The J gene is TRBJ2-5, the V gene TRBV7-9, with TRBD2 identical over 7 bases. The CDR3 runs 17 residues. V lost 6 bases and J lost 3; bases outside the gene matches: 16. Germline assignment: CDR1 SEHNR and CDR2 FQNEAQ (reference sequence). The CDR3 nucleotides read TGTGCCAGCAGTACAAGCGGGACCGAGCCCCGAAAAGAGACCCAGTACTTC. Its protein is CASSTSGTEPRKETQYF.

The rearrangement links TRBV6-1 to TRBJ2-7, with 7 positions matching TRBD2. From germline, CDR1 is MNHNS and CDR2 SASEGT. This CDR3 contains 14 residues. V was pared by 1 base and J by 2 bases, with 2 bases of the junction left unmatched. The CDR3 loop is CASSEVGGTYEQYF. DNA for the CDR3: TGTGCCAGCAGTGAAGTGGGGGGGACCTACGAGCAGTACTTC.

The chain carries TRBV7-2 and TRBJ1-1, with unresolved D. Germline V lookup: CDR1 SGHTA, CDR2 FQGNSA. V lost 1 base to trimming and J lost 6 bases, with 12 bases between them. This CDR3 region has 14 residues. The CDR3 loop reads CASSLDARRAEAFF. The CDR3 DNA sequence: TGTGCCAGCAGCTTAGACGCTCGCCGGGCTGAAGCTTTCTTT.

V usage is TRBV6-5 and J usage is TRBJ1-2; D unresolved. V was cut by 2 bases and J by 7 bases, with 20 bases left in between. The CDR3 is made up of 16 amino acids. CDR1 and CDR2 from the germline V gene are MNHEY and SVGAGI. The CDR3 is CASSYRGVNYYGGYTF. The DNA for the CDR3 is TGTGCCAGCAGTTACCGGGGAGTCAACTATTACGGTGGCTACACCTTC.